Presented here are 30 T cell receptor beta chains from one specimen sequenced in a study of CD8+CD57+ T cells in acquired aplastic anemia. The template used for profiling TCR beta VDJ and CDR3 was genomic DNA. TCRdb analysed the reads with MiXCR anew, one entry per CDR3 protein. The sample holds roughly 180,000 distinct CDR3 sequences, 64% seen once. Sequencing input: sorted CD4+, CD8+, or CD8+CD57+ T cells (not recorded which) from PBMCs. The receptors come from a human donor with severe aplastic anemia or a healthy control (not recorded which).

The sample holds many counts of this clonotype. The gene calls are TRBV3-1 and TRBJ1-2; D possibly corresponds to TRBD1 (5 bases). In germline, CDR1 is LGHDT, CDR2 YNNKEL (reference sequence). Trimming removed 0 bases at V and 7 bases at J, with 12 bases between. This CDR3 comprises 14 residues. The CDR3 sequence is CASSQDSGSSGYTF. DNA of the CDR3: TGTGCCAGCAGCCAAGATTCAGGGAGTTCTGGCTACACCTTC.

This chain joins TRBV24-1 and TRBJ1-2; D not resolved. CDR3 length: 13 amino acids. V lost 5 bases and J lost 2, with 8 bases in between. Germline CDR1 and CDR2: KGHDR and SFDVKD. CDR3 DNA: TGTGCCACCAGTGGCACAGAAAACTATGGCTACACCTTC. This encodes CATSGTENYGYTF.

This chain links TRBV5-1 with TRBJ2-7; 9 positions agree with TRBD2. CDR1 and CDR2 (germline): SGHRS, YFSETQ. The junction had 6 bases not matched to a gene; V was cut back by 0 bases and J by 5 bases. The CDR3 has 15 residues. CDR3 amino acids: CASSLGASGIHEQYF. CDR3 DNA: TGCGCCAGCAGCTTGGGGGCTAGCGGGATCCACGAGCAGTACTTC.

The V and J genes are TRBV20-1 and TRBJ2-3, with 11 bases lining up with TRBD1. Trimming at V came to 3 bases and at J to 3 bases, leaving 8 bases not matched to a gene. The CDR3 contains 16 residues. Germline CDR1 reads DFQATT; CDR2 reads SNEGSKA (reference sequence). CDR3 amino acids: CSARGTGGTRTDTQYF. In DNA, the CDR3 is TGCAGTGCTAGGGGGACAGGGGGTACTAGGACAGATACGCAGTATTTT.

This clonotype has ten or more counts. The chain has TRBV5-8 and TRBJ2-5; 7 bases match TRBD2. Germline V gene sequence: CDR1 SGHTS, CDR2 YDEGEE. The CDR3 runs 15 residues. J lost 4 bases, V lost 5 bases, and 11 bases had no gene match. The DNA of the CDR3 is TGTGCCAGCAGTTCCGGACTGGGGGGGTTAGAGACCCAGTACTTC. Its translation: CASSSGLGGLETQYF.

V and J are TRBV29-1 and TRBJ2-7, with D possibly matching TRBD1 (6 bases). The germline V and J ends were trimmed by 5 bases and 1 base, with 6 bases remaining between them. There are 11 residues in the CDR3. The germline V gene has CDR1 SQVTM and CDR2 ANQGSEA. CDR3 coding DNA: TGCAGCGTTCAGGGGTCCTACGAGCAGTACTTC. Translation gives CSVQGSYEQYF.

The CDR3 bases are TGTGCCAGCAGCGGACAGAGCAATCAGCCCCAGCATTTT. Its translation is CASSGQSNQPQHF. The chain combines TRBV6-4 with TRBJ1-5; D might be TRBD1 (6 bases). Trimming stripped 6 bases from V and 1 base from J, with 7 bases between. Per germline, CDR1 MRHNA and CDR2 SNTAGT. The CDR3 runs to 13 residues.

This clonotype was seen more than once but under ten times. The chain combines TRBV11-2 with TRBJ2-7; weak D call: TRBD1 (5 bases). Looked up from germline, CDR1 is SGHAT and CDR2 is FQNNGV. The CDR3 is 13 residues long. Between the trimmed V and J ends, which lost 1 base and 3 bases, there was a span of 7 bases. CDR3 coding DNA: TGTGCCAGCAGCTTAGCACAGGTCTACGAGCAGTACTTC. It is translated as CASSLAQVYEQYF.

This clonotype was seen repeatedly, ten times or more. The chain has TRBV12-3 or TRBV12-4 and TRBJ2-3; weak D call: TRBD1 (6 bases). Trimming took off 5 bases at V and 6 bases at J, with 15 bases between the two ends. This CDR3 is 14 amino acids long. As DNA, the CDR3 is TGTGCCAGCAGTCCGGACAGTAATACGGATACGCAGTATTTT. It yields the protein CASSPDSNTDTQYF.

This clonotype was recorded many times. The chain joins TRBV12-3 or TRBV12-4 to TRBJ1-1; D remains ambiguous. The CDR3 runs to 15 residues. V was cut by 5 bases and J by 0 bases, with 13 bases left in between. CDR3 in amino acids: CASSPLMQLNTEAFF. DNA of the CDR3: TGTGCCAGCAGTCCCCTTATGCAGCTGAACACTGAAGCTTTCTTT.

This clonotype was seen many times. The V gene is TRBV7-9, the J gene TRBJ2-1; D might be TRBD2 (5 bases). Germline V lookup: CDR1 SEHNR, CDR2 FQNEAQ (reference sequence). CDR3 length: 16 residues. Trimming stripped 2 bases from V and 0 bases from J, with 11 bases between. CDR3 amino acids: CASSLIGESSYNEQFF. Here the CDR3 DNA reads TGTGCCAGCAGCTTAATCGGGGAGAGCTCCTACAATGAGCAGTTCTTC.

The chain links TRBV19 to TRBJ2-7; possibly TRBD1 or TRBD2 for D (5 bases each). CDR1 and CDR2 (germline): LNHDA, SQIVND (reference sequence). Trimming left V 3 bases short and J 6 bases short, with 9 bases between. The CDR3 runs 12 residues. The CDR3 region is CASSIGGREQYF. In nucleotides, the CDR3 is TGTGCCAGTAGTATTGGGGGTCGCGAGCAGTACTTC.

Turning to this clonotype: Sequence at one end of the junction differs from germline and may be a read error. This rearrangement joins TRBV7-3 to TRBJ2-3; the match to TRBD2 covers 14 bases. The V gene's germline CDR1 is SGHTA and CDR2 FQGTGA. The CDR3 is made up of 16 amino acids. CDR3 loop: CASSPGTSGRTDTQYF. The CDR3 bases are TGTGCTAGCAGCCCGGGGACTAGCGGGAGAACAGATACGCAGTATTTT. Based on the CDR3 plus reference TRBV7-3 and TRBJ2-3, the full variable domain is GAGVSQTPSNKVTEKGKYVELRCDPISGHTALYWYRQSLGQGPEFLIYFQGTGAADDSGLPNDRFFAVRPEGSVSTLKIQRTERGDSAVYLCASSPGTSGRTDTQYFGPGTRLTVL.

The chain joins TRBV9 to TRBJ2-7; D might be TRBD2 (7 bases). Germline CDR1 reads SGDLS; CDR2 reads YYNGEE. CDR3 length: 16 residues. Trimming pared 0 bases from V and 3 bases from J, leaving 16 bases between. The CDR3 DNA reads TGTGCCAGCAGCGTAGAGGCCGGAGGGGGGGGCTACGAGCAGTACTTC. Encoded protein: CASSVEAGGGGYEQYF.

This clonotype occurred once. The chain employs TRBV11-3 and TRBJ1-1; D is undetermined. Germline CDR1 reads SGHNT; CDR2 reads YENEEA. The CDR3 sequence is 12 residues long. Trimming shortened V by 3 bases and J by 5 bases, and 7 bases separated the two germline ends. CDR3 residues: CASSFPNTEAFF. The CDR3 DNA reads as TGTGCCAGCAGCTTCCCCAATACTGAAGCTTTCTTT.

About this clonotype: The CDR3 ends on some other residue instead of the conserved phenylalanine or tryptophan, so this is likely a read error. The chain recombines TRBV7-2 with TRBJ2-2; D gene ambiguous. This CDR3 spans 13 amino acids. The germline V and J ends were trimmed by 5 bases and 4 bases, with 8 bases remaining between them. Looked up from germline, CDR1 is SGHTA and CDR2 is FQGNSA. The CDR3 sequence is CASSQDLTGELFS. The CDR3 coding sequence is TGTGCCAGCAGCCAGGATCTCACCGGGGAGCTGTTTTCT.

This clonotype showed up just a few times. V and J are TRBV5-1 and TRBJ2-7, with 7 bases lining up with TRBD1. The J segment lost 2 bases and the V segment lost 4 bases, leaving 15 bases of the junction unmatched. Per germline, CDR1 SGHRS and CDR2 YFSETQ. The CDR3 is 17 residues long. The CDR3 sequence is CASSDTPDRSSTYEQYF. As DNA, the CDR3 is TGCGCCAGCAGCGATACCCCGGACAGGTCTTCCACCTACGAGCAGTACTTC.

The rearrangement joins TRBV7-9 to TRBJ1-2, with TRBD1 matching 8 bases. V was clipped by 5 bases and J by 6 bases; unmatched bases: 5. This CDR3 contains 13 residues. Per the germline V gene, CDR1 is SEHNR and CDR2 is FQNEAQ (reference sequence). CDR3 loop: CASSIDRGNGYTF. The CDR3 DNA reads as TGTGCCAGCAGCATCGACAGGGGAAATGGCTACACCTTC.

This clonotype was counted ten times or more. The chain links TRBV7-9 to TRBJ1-1; the D is unclear. Germline V gives CDR1 SEHNR, CDR2 FQNEAQ (reference sequence). The CDR3 has 12 residues. The V end was cut by 2 bases, the J end by 5 bases, with 6 bases between. CDR3 protein: CASSLRVTEAFF. CDR3 DNA: TGTGCCAGCAGCTTACGGGTAACTGAAGCTTTCTTT.

Only a few counts were recorded for this clonotype. The chain is built from TRBV10-3 and TRBJ2-7; D is ambiguous. The germline gives CDR1 ENHRY, CDR2 SYGVKD. The CDR3 has 13 amino acids. The germline V and J ends were trimmed by 4 bases and 13 bases, with 20 bases remaining between them. The CDR3 region is CAISANLRAGPYF. The DNA of the CDR3 is TGTGCCATCAGTGCAAATCTTCGGGCCGGTCCATACTTC.

This clonotype was seen at least ten times. The chain is built from TRBV29-1 and TRBJ1-2, with D possibly matching TRBD1 (5 bases). V lost 1 base and J 4 bases, leaving 16 bases between the germline ends. This CDR3 has 15 residues. CDR1 and CDR2 from the germline V gene are SQVTM and ANQGSEA. This CDR3 reads CSVEGGGEGPYGYTF. The CDR3 nucleotides are TGCAGCGTTGAAGGGGGCGGAGAGGGGCCCTATGGCTACACCTTC.

The chain links TRBV7-2 to TRBJ2-1; no clear D. Trimming removed 5 bases from V and 3 bases from J, with 8 bases in between. Germline V gene sequence: CDR1 SGHTA, CDR2 FQGNSA. The CDR3 has 13 residues. This CDR3 reads CASSRNDYNEQFF. The DNA for the CDR3 is TGTGCCAGCAGCCGCAACGACTACAATGAGCAGTTCTTC. Combining the CDR3 with reference TRBV7-2 and TRBJ2-1 gives the whole variable domain GAGVSQSPSNKVTEKGKDVELRCDPISGHTALYWYRQSLGQGLEFLIYFQGNSAPDKSGLPSDRFSAERTGGSVSTLTIQRTQQEDSAVYLCASSRNDYNEQFFGPGTRLTVL.

This clonotype occurred a few times. The chain is built from TRBV7-2 and TRBJ2-7; TRBD1 aligns across 8 bases. The CDR3 sequence is 14 residues long. Germline CDR1 and CDR2: SGHTA and FQGNSA. V lost 6 bases to trimming and J lost 3 bases; unmatched junction nucleotides: 7. The CDR3 DNA sequence: TGTGCCAGCAGATCCGGGACAGGTTTCTACGAGCAGTACTTC. Protein product: CASRSGTGFYEQYF.

V and J are TRBV7-3 and TRBJ2-3; D remains ambiguous. Trimming took off 5 bases at V and 5 bases at J, with 20 bases between the two ends. CDR1 and CDR2 (germline): SGHTA, FQGTGA. The CDR3 is 16 amino acids. CDR3 sequence (DNA): TGTGCCAGCAGCGCTGCAGGAACACCCGAGATAGATACGCAGTATTTT. It translates to CASSAAGTPEIDTQYF.

The V call is TRBV7-8, the J call TRBJ2-5; 7 nucleotides align to TRBD2. Losses at the gene ends were 3 bases for V and 5 bases for J; bases not matched to a gene: 6. CDR3 length: 14 residues. In germline, CDR1 is SGHVS, CDR2 FQNEAQ. CDR3 coding DNA: TGTGCCAGCAGCTTGGGGGGGGGGGGGGAGACCCAGTACTTC. It is translated as CASSLGGGGETQYF.

V and J are TRBV19 and TRBJ2-1, with a possible D match to TRBD1 (5 bases). Trimming left V 10 bases short and J 0 bases short, with 13 bases between. This CDR3 has 14 residues. Per the germline V gene, CDR1 is LNHDA and CDR2 is SQIVND (reference sequence). The CDR3 DNA reads as TGTGCCACCTCAGGGATAAGCTCCTACAATGAGCAGTTCTTC. Its protein product is CATSGISSYNEQFF.

The chain combines TRBV14 with TRBJ2-1; 9 nucleotides agree with TRBD2. The germline V gene has CDR1 SGHDN and CDR2 FVKESK. V was clipped by 0 bases and J by 4 bases; unmatched bases: 1. This CDR3 spans 15 amino acids. CDR3 amino acids: CASSQDSGSYNEQFF. Written as DNA, the CDR3 is TGTGCCAGCAGCCAAGATAGCGGGAGTTACAATGAGCAGTTCTTC. The full variable domain, its missing parts supplied by reference TRBV14 and TRBJ2-1, is EAGVTQFPSHSVIEKGQTVTLRCDPISGHDNLYWYRRVMGKEIKFLLHFVKESKQDESGMPNNRFLAERTGGTYSTLKVQPAELEDSGVYFCASSQDSGSYNEQFFGPGTRLTVL.

V is TRBV20-1 and J is TRBJ2-7; weak D call: TRBD1 (6 bases). Trimming stripped 2 bases from V and 0 bases from J, with 11 bases between. The length of the CDR3 is 14 residues. Germline V gene lookup returns CDR1 DFQATT and CDR2 SNEGSKA (reference sequence). The CDR3 nucleotides read TGCAGTGCTAGATCCCCGGACAGCTCCTACGAGCAGTACTTC. It yields the protein CSARSPDSSYEQYF.

This chain uses TRBV5-4 with TRBJ2-1, with 8 bases fitting TRBD2. J lost 0 bases, V lost 3 bases, and 2 bases had no gene match. The CDR3 sequence is 15 residues long. Germline assignment: CDR1 SGHNT and CDR2 YYREEE (reference sequence). CDR3 in amino acids: CASSSGGSSYNEQFF. As DNA, the CDR3 is TGTGCCAGCAGCTCGGGGGGGAGCTCCTACAATGAGCAGTTCTTC.

This chain links TRBV7-3 with TRBJ2-7, with TRBD1 matching over 7 bases. The germline gives CDR1 SGHTA, CDR2 FQGTGA. This CDR3 has 14 amino acids. V gave up 4 bases and J gave up 3 bases; unmatched junction bases: 6. In DNA form, the CDR3 reads TGTGCCAGCAGCTATACAGGGGAATTCTACGAGCAGTACTTC. The encoded protein is CASSYTGEFYEQYF.